Listed below are T cell receptor beta chains from one sample, sequenced in a study of T cell responses to AZD1222 COVID-19 vaccine. Generated by immunoSEQ multiplex PCR, the TCRdb table keeps only in-frame clones and is missing some. The table has some 89,000 clones, roughly 90% seen once. This material consisted of peripheral blood, taken on day 0 of MenACWY control vaccination. The receptors were gathered from an adult in good health. Each CDR3 is given with its conserved first and last residue. Each record gives: CDR3 protein, CDR3 DNA, V gene, clone size, D gene, J gene. D genes are given only for firm matches. Clone size is given for some rows only: seen once, a few or many times, or a class if the clone is expanded.

CDR3 protein: CASRYRGIRDGYTF
CDR3 DNA: TGTGCCAGCAGGTACAGGGGGATCCGAGATGGCTACACCTTC
V gene: TRBV6-5
clone size: .
D gene: TRBD1
J gene: TRBJ1-2

CDR3 protein: CASSQGDTEAFF
CDR3 DNA: TGCGCCAGCAGTCAGGGGGACACTGAAGCTTTCTTT
V gene: TRBV10-1
clone size: few
D gene: TRBD1
J gene: TRBJ1-1

CDR3 protein: CASSSGQGNTEAFF
CDR3 DNA: TGTGCCAGCAGTTCCGGACAGGGGAACACTGAAGCTTTCTTT
V gene: TRBV6-5
clone size: few
D gene: TRBD1
J gene: TRBJ1-1

CDR3 protein: CASSLSGSSYEQYF
CDR3 DNA: TGTGCCAGCAGCCTTAGCGGGAGCTCCTACGAGCAGTACTTC
V gene: TRBV3-1/TRBV3-2
clone size: few
D gene: TRBD2
J gene: TRBJ2-7

CDR3 protein: CASSGLRDYGANVLTF
CDR3 DNA: TGTGCCAGTAGCGGTCTTAGGGATTATGGGGCCAACGTCCTGACTTTC
V gene: TRBV19
clone size: few
D gene: .
J gene: TRBJ2-6

CDR3 protein: CARSFGRTYEQYF
CDR3 DNA: TGTGCCAGATCCTTTGGGAGGACCTACGAGCAGTACTTC
V gene: TRBV28
clone size: .
D gene: .
J gene: TRBJ2-7

CDR3 protein: CASSSGRASPEQYF
CDR3 DNA: TGTGCCAGCAGCTCCGGCAGGGCGAGCCCCGAGCAGTACTTC
V gene: TRBV5-5
clone size: .
D gene: .
J gene: TRBJ2-7

CDR3 protein: CASSDGRVAGAEAFF
CDR3 DNA: TGTGCCAGCAGCGACGGGCGGGTGGCAGGGGCTGAAGCTTTCTTT
V gene: TRBV11-2
clone size: .
D gene: .
J gene: TRBJ1-1

CDR3 protein: CASSQASDRLNSPLHF
CDR3 DNA: TGCGCCAGCAGCCAAGCGAGCGACAGACTAAATTCACCCCTCCACTTT
V gene: TRBV4-1
clone size: few
D gene: .
J gene: TRBJ1-6

CDR3 protein: CASSAGTGSGAFF
CDR3 DNA: TGTGCCAGCAGCGCCGGGACAGGGAGTGGAGCTTTCTTT
V gene: TRBV7-3
clone size: .
D gene: TRBD1
J gene: TRBJ1-1

CDR3 protein: CSASPIAGPGDEQFF
CDR3 DNA: TGCAGTGCTAGTCCCATAGCGGGCCCTGGAGATGAGCAGTTCTTC
V gene: TRBV20-1
clone size: .
D gene: TRBD2
J gene: TRBJ2-1

CDR3 protein: CASSPDRYEQFF
CDR3 DNA: TGTGCCAGCTCACCAGATCGATATGAGCAGTTCTTC
V gene: TRBV18
clone size: .
D gene: .
J gene: TRBJ2-1

CDR3 protein: CASSLVGQARHEQFF
CDR3 DNA: TGTGCCAGCAGCTTAGTGGGCCAAGCCAGACATGAGCAGTTCTTC
V gene: TRBV7-9
clone size: .
D gene: .
J gene: TRBJ2-1

CDR3 protein: CATSDSSYEQYF
CDR3 DNA: TGTGCCACCAGTGACAGTTCCTACGAGCAGTACTTC
V gene: TRBV24-1
clone size: .
D gene: .
J gene: TRBJ2-7

CDR3 protein: CASSPPVPANYGYTF
CDR3 DNA: TGTGCCAGCTCACCACCGGTACCAGCTAACTATGGCTACACCTTC
V gene: TRBV18
clone size: few
D gene: .
J gene: TRBJ1-2

CDR3 protein: CASSIRIYNEQFF
CDR3 DNA: TGTGCCAGTAGTATTCGGATATACAATGAGCAGTTCTTC
V gene: TRBV19
clone size: .
D gene: .
J gene: TRBJ2-1

CDR3 protein: CSGGQGQPQHF
CDR3 DNA: TGCAGTGGGGGGCAAGGACAGCCCCAGCATTTT
V gene: TRBV20-1
clone size: .
D gene: .
J gene: TRBJ1-5

CDR3 protein: CASRASGTGYTF
CDR3 DNA: TGCGCCAGCAGAGCCTCAGGAACCGGCTACACCTTC
V gene: TRBV10-2
clone size: .
D gene: .
J gene: TRBJ1-2

CDR3 protein: CASSEYAGANTEAFF
CDR3 DNA: TGTGCCAGCAGTGAATATGCAGGGGCGAACACTGAAGCTTTCTTT
V gene: TRBV25-1
clone size: .
D gene: .
J gene: TRBJ1-1

CDR3 protein: CASSAPGQGNTGELFF
CDR3 DNA: TGTGCCAGCAGCGCCCCGGGACAGGGGAACACCGGGGAGCTGTTTTTT
V gene: TRBV5-5
clone size: .
D gene: TRBD1
J gene: TRBJ2-2

CDR3 protein: CASSSPGLGAYGYTF
CDR3 DNA: TGTGCCAGCAGTTCCCCCGGACTAGGGGCCTATGGCTACACCTTC
V gene: TRBV28
clone size: once
D gene: .
J gene: TRBJ1-2